This section outlines one T cell receptor (beta chain) sequence together with its context. Its antigen target is currently unknown. The data were obtained in a study of cytomegalovirus exposure and HLA in healthy donors (dated by TCRdb to between 2016 and 2019). About the investigation overall: An earlier analysis of roughly 610 of the donors reported 276 Gb of sequence data and about 120 million unique TCR beta sequences obtained from around 180 million T cells. Along with the approximately 620-subject first cohort, a separate validation cohort of 120 different subjects was used. On average, roughly 240,000 unique TCR beta nucleotide sequences were sequenced per donor among 398 genotyped donors of the cohort, with 15% to 20% of those sequences being non-productive. The study used immunosequencing to profile the T cell repertoires of approximately 640 subjects and linked those repertoires to cytomegalovirus serostatus. An earlier analysis of about 620 of the donors applied high-throughput TCR beta sequencing to assess whether each TCR beta V gene segment acted as functional or pseudogenic. A later analysis re-analyzed previously published TCR beta repertoires from 550 to 700 donors and added high-resolution HLA genotyping to study TCR occurrence patterns. In the later analysis, no new phenotypic data were used to find candidate immune exposures; instead, reliance was placed on TCR beta sequences and their occurrence across donors. Approximately 300 gigabases of sequencing data and roughly 90 million unique TCR sequences were included in an early release covering several hundred HLA-typed donors. Donor age, sex, ethnicity and CMV serostatus were compiled together with the repertoire data. Every discovery cohort repertoire had been produced on one sequencing platform. Among the roughly 390 genotyped donors, around 79% belonged to the genetic ancestry cluster associated with self-reported Caucasian donors. The number of donors typed differed by locus, with about 629-630 for A, B, C, DRB1 and DQB1, around 500 for DQA1, over 600 for DPA1, and over 400 for DPB1. Because of strong linkage in the cohort, five DR-DQ haplotypes were treated as single units for association and clustering. The study aimed to test whether cataloging public T cell receptors could reveal signatures of past pathogen exposure. High-throughput TCR immunosequencing, statistical association of individual TCRs with disease status, and machine learning were combined to predict cytomegalovirus infection status. Class I and class II HLA loci were covered by the typing at four-digit resolution. In a later genetic analysis, genome-wide SNP genotypes for about three fifths of the 666 donors were used, and that subset was treated as a discovery cohort.

The trim is 4 bases for V and 7 bases for J, with a gap of 25 bases between the germline ends. The CDR3, from cysteine to phenylalanine, totals 17 residues. Only the CDR3 region is kept as DNA, spanning 51 bases read in frame from base 1. Looking up the germline V gene yields CDR1 SNHLY and CDR2 FYNNEI. Study-wide conclusions, independent of this receptor: Most TCR sequences were seen in very few donors, while some public TCRs were found in many individuals. A few of the identified cytomegalovirus-associated TCR beta chains were confirmed in vitro to be specific for cytomegalovirus antigens. The authors suggested that the approach could potentially be generalized to other disease states and immunological phenotypes. Some IMGT-functional V segments, including TRBV6-2 and TRBV6-3, could not be distinguished by the 87-base-pair reads and were therefore excluded. The study listed approximately 160 TCR beta chains as associated with cytomegalovirus. Immune exposure information for the cohort was limited to CMV serostatus. V-gene and J-gene trimming of TCR beta chains was associated with a missense DCLRE1C variant in a later genetic analysis, and the association was replicated in an independent cohort. The classifier was reported to diagnose cytomegalovirus status with high specificity and sensitivity in both the original cohort and the validation cohort. In a later analysis, the rate of TCR association differed among HLA loci, with DRB1 alleles having the most associated TCRs and HLA-C alleles having the fewest. When HLA alleles, especially DR and DQ, strongly co-occurred, TCR associations were difficult to assign to individual alleles. Presence/absence analyses assumed roughly uniform sequencing depth across donors, an assumption that may not hold. A later analysis found that HLA-associated TCR beta chains were more clonally expanded and had lower generation probabilities than equally common non-associated chains. Because some donors lacked HLA typing at each locus, the association tests relied only on the typed subset. Most CMV-associated TCR beta chains appeared to be HLA-restricted in a later analysis, and the HLA associations seemed to be driven largely by CMV exposure. Several of the top co-occurrence clusters appeared to be linked to parvovirus B19, influenza, CMV and Epstein-Barr virus, according to a later analysis. A cluster of highly shared sequence variants was judged likely to be a technical artifact of the sequencing pipeline. Compared with the approximately 670-donor mean, donors in an Asian-associated ancestry cluster had fewer N-insertions in productive TCRs, according to a later genetic analysis. A later analysis associated 15,000 or so TCR beta sequences with specific HLA alleles at a false discovery rate of 0.05. Broadly in line with IMGT annotations, most TCR beta V segments showed up in productive rearrangements about 90% or about 30% of the time in an earlier analysis of 450 to 750 of the donors. The earlier analysis of approximately 560 of the donors excluded 15 to 20 rarely observed V segments, including chromosome 9 orphons, because counts were too low. Correlated functional status among segregating V segments might reflect linkage disequilibrium, but an unknown experimental factor could not be ruled out. Only TCR beta chains were sequenced in this cohort, and the absence of alpha or paired-chain data limited detectable features. A further reported finding was that TCR beta sequences accurately predicted the HLA-A and HLA-B alleles for most subjects in the first cohort.

The library was made by the immunoSEQ multiplex PCR assay. A mixture of 60 forward primers for TCR Vbeta segments and 13 reverse primers for TCR Jbeta segments was used in the multiplex PCR. The CDR3 region of rearranged TCR beta genes was amplified from genomic DNA with a multiplex PCR assay. Amplified TCR beta libraries were sequenced as 87-base-pair reads on the Illumina HiSeq System. The published analysis was carried out like this. Across the roughly 600 repertoires, a later analysis counted about 81 million unique TCR beta chains, approximately 12 million of which were shared by at least two donors. Raw reads were error-corrected and collapsed into unique sequences by a nearest-neighbor algorithm in which closely related sequences were merged to remove PCR and sequencing errors. CDR3 sequences were aligned to IMGT reference sequences to assign V, D and J gene segments. For a sequence to be retained, a match of at least six nucleotides was required to both a V gene segment and a J gene segment. Rearrangements were classified as productive when the CDR3 lacked stop codons and remained in frame with V and J, and all other rearrangements were classified as non-productive. Following IMGT convention, CDR3 was defined as the stretch from the second conserved V-encoded cysteine to the conserved J-encoded phenylalanine. The earlier analysis of about 610 of the donors excluded sequences that lacked an unambiguous match to a single V gene segment. In an earlier analysis of 450 to 750 of the donors, a V segment was called functional when productive rearrangements were above 56.7%, and segregating when the standard deviation between donors exceeded 5%. A statistical classification framework was developed to diagnose cytomegalovirus status using the catalog of TCR beta chain sequences. In a later analysis, V and J genes were assigned by comparing TCR nucleotide sequences against IMGT/GENE-DB human TR gene sequences. The TCRdist pipeline was used in a later analysis to assign CDR3 sequences and most-parsimonious VDJ recombination scenarios. In a later analysis, each TCR beta chain was defined by its CDR3 amino acid sequence together with its V-gene family, and reads lacking a unique V-gene family were excluded. In a later analysis, approximately 640 highly shared, low-generation-probability nucleotide sequences were removed to address suspected cross-contamination and a sequencing artifact. In a later analysis, a clonal expansion index was calculated for each public chain from normalized within-repertoire ranks of inferred template counts. In a later analysis, generation probabilities were computed using a VDJ recombination model fitted to out-of-frame rearrangements, and the results were checked against IGoR. A later analysis scored TCR-TCR, TCR-HLA and TCR-CMV co-occurrence with hypergeometric tests, applying a repertoire-size bias correction to TCR pairs. False discovery rates were estimated in a later analysis by permuting HLA or CMV assignments 20 times. In a later analysis, co-occurring TCRs were grouped using DBSCAN, and TCRdist sequence similarity was added for clustering within HLA-allele-positive subsets. Co-occurrence clustering excluded repertoires with fewer than 30,000 or more than 120,000 public chains, plus five with anomalous nucleotide sharing. Not all clones reach the TCRdb copy of this immuneACCESS table, which keeps in-frame sequences only. Checked studies attribute under half of the gap to unresolved V genes and leave the rest unexplained. D and trimming were read from the DNA, whereas the V and J calls and clone size are those reported in that table. Per the sample table, the count is 100,000 to 150,000 clones. The ten biggest clones cover about 1.6% of the sample.

In total, around 600 healthy bone marrow donors made up the cohort. At the time of sampling, every cohort member was nominally healthy, though immune exposures that went unrecorded were likely present. The donor was CMV seronegative and belonged to the group of around 400 seronegative cohort members. A peripheral blood sample was collected from each donor, and TCR beta sequencing was performed on peripheral blood mononuclear cells. Genomic DNA was extracted from the blood cell samples with the Qiagen DNeasy Blood Extraction Kit. The sequenced sample was PBMCs. This receptor was taken from a woman in her thirties or forties in good health and CMV-seronegative. The rearrangement joined TRBV2 to TRBJ1-2, with the D gene not confidently named. CDR3 loop: CASSASITITGKGGYTF. The nucleotide sequence reads as follows: TGTGCCAGCAGTGCATCTATAACTATCACGGGTAAAGGTGGCTACACCTTC.